These 28 T cell receptor beta chains originate from one sample sequenced in a study of T-cell memory formation after mild COVID-19. TCRdb fed the 5' RACE reads into MiXCR, producing one record per CDR3 protein. The sample contains about 110,000 distinct CDR3 sequences, 15% to 20% of which appear only once. Specimen: PBMCs or a T cell subset sorted from them (not recorded which). Receptors originate from a man younger than 35 who had mild COVID-19 (a few samples of this study predate the infection). Cell type and time point are not known.

There are a few counts of this clonotype. The V call is TRBV5-1, the J call TRBJ2-1; 7 nucleotides align to TRBD1. Germline V gene sequence: CDR1 SGHRS, CDR2 YFSETQ. V shed 0 bases and J 6 bases; nucleotides not matched to a gene: 3. CDR3 length equals 14 residues. This chain's CDR3 is CASSLAPGGNEQFF. In nucleotides, the CDR3 is TGCGCCAGCAGCTTGGCCCCAGGGGGCAATGAGCAGTTCTTC.

The DNA for the CDR3 is TGTGCCTGGAGCCCCGGCGGGTTAGAAAAACTGTTTTTT. Protein: CAWSPGGLEKLFF. The chain uses TRBV30 and TRBJ1-4, with no clear D. The length of the CDR3 is 13 residues. Germline CDR1 GTSNPN, CDR2 SVGIG (reference sequence). V dropped 3 bases and J dropped 8 bases, with 13 bases sitting between them. Supplemented by reference TRBV30 and TRBJ1-4, the full variable domain reads SQTIHQWPATLVQPVGSPLSLECTVEGTSNPNLYWYRQAAGRGLQLLFYSVGIGQISSEVPQNLSASRPQDRQFILSSKKLLLSDSGFYLCAWSPGGLEKLFFGSGTQLSVL.

This chain links TRBV5-6 with TRBJ2-5; 7 bases are shared with TRBD1. Looked up from germline, CDR1 is SGHDT and CDR2 is YYEEEE. The CDR3 sequence is 12 residues long. The junction had 7 bases not matched to a gene; V was cut back by 9 bases and J by 5 bases. In nucleotides, the CDR3 is TGTGCCACCGCGACAGGGCTGGAGACCCAGTACTTC. This sequence encodes CATATGLETQYF.

This chain uses TRBV10-3 with TRBJ2-3, with 11 bases identical to TRBD2. Per the germline V gene, CDR1 is ENHRY and CDR2 is SYGVKD. This CDR3 region has 16 residues. The V segment lost 2 bases and the J segment 4 bases; nucleotides outside the gene matches: 5. The CDR3 DNA reads TGTGCCATCAGTGAGAGCCTAGCGGGGGGACCAGATACGCAGTATTTT. Its protein product is CAISESLAGGPDTQYF.

This clonotype was seen a few times. The chain employs TRBV7-2 and TRBJ2-7; D may be TRBD2 (5 bases). This CDR3 contains 14 residues. The ends were cut back, 2 bases at V and 1 base at J, with 9 bases in the middle. The germline V gene has CDR1 SGHTA and CDR2 FQGNSA. CDR3 nucleotides: TGTGCCAGCAGCTTATTTGGCGGGTCCTACGAGCAGTACTTC. It translates to CASSLFGGSYEQYF.

This clonotype was detected only a few times. V usage is TRBV4-3 and J usage is TRBJ2-3, with TRBD2 matching over 11 bases. Germline CDR1 reads LGHNA; CDR2 reads YSLEER. This CDR3 contains 15 residues. V was clipped by 5 bases and J by 6 bases; unmatched bases: 7. The CDR3 nucleotides are TGCGCCAGCAGCGAGCTAGCGGGGGGAGGGGATACGCAGTATTTT. Translation gives CASSELAGGGDTQYF.

This sequence joins TRBV7-8 and TRBJ2-1, with 11 bases matching TRBD1. Germline CDR1 reads SGHVS; CDR2 reads FQNEAQ. Unmatched junction bases numbered 8, after V lost 8 bases and J lost 8 bases. The length of the CDR3 is 14 residues. This CDR3 reads CASCRDRGMDEQFF. The DNA for the CDR3 is TGTGCCAGCTGCCGGGACAGGGGGATGGATGAGCAGTTCTTC.

The chain employs TRBV5-1 and TRBJ2-7, with 8 bases aligning to TRBD1. The CDR3 totals 15 residues. V lost 4 bases and J lost 6; bases outside the gene matches: 12. Germline CDR1 reads SGHRS; CDR2 reads YFSETQ. Here the CDR3 reads CASSVPQGEGSEQYF. CDR3 in DNA: TGCGCCAGCAGCGTTCCACAGGGGGAAGGATCCGAGCAGTACTTC.

At least ten counts were recorded for this clonotype. The chain recombines TRBV18 with TRBJ1-5; TRBD1 matches at 8 bases. The V and J ends lost 10 bases and 7 bases, in that order; junction bases with no gene match: 9. Germline V gene sequence: CDR1 KGHSH, CDR2 LQKENI. CDR3 length: 13 amino acids. CDR3 sequence: CATSEDRAQPQHF. The CDR3, as DNA: TGTGCCACCTCTGAGGACAGGGCCCAGCCCCAGCATTTT.

The chain employs TRBV6-5 and TRBJ1-1; 7 nucleotides align to TRBD1. From germline, CDR1 is MNHEY and CDR2 SVGAGI. The CDR3 is 15 residues long. V shed 8 bases, J shed 5 bases, and the junction held 14 bases outside the gene matches. The CDR3 loop reads CASGSGGAGLTEAFF. The DNA of the CDR3 is TGTGCCAGCGGTTCAGGGGGGGCTGGTTTAACTGAAGCTTTCTTT.

This clonotype was observed a handful of times. The chain couples TRBV4-1 to TRBJ1-1; D is uncertain. Trimming cost V 0 bases and J 1 base, with 6 bases left between them. Per the germline V gene, CDR1 is MGHRA and CDR2 is YSYEKL. CDR3 length: 14 residues. The DNA of the CDR3 is TGCGCCAGCAGCCAAGATATCGGGAACACTGAAGCTTTCTTT. Translated, it gives CASSQDIGNTEAFF.

This rearrangement joins TRBV20-1 to TRBJ2-3; the D gene could be TRBD1 or TRBD2 (5 bases each). CDR1 is DFQATT and CDR2 is SNEGSKA in the germline V gene (reference sequence). The CDR3 covers 14 residues. Trimming cost V 1 base and J 8 bases, with 16 bases left between them. CDR3 amino acids: CSARVPGPPGTQYF. CDR3 nucleotide sequence: TGCAGTGCTAGAGTTCCGGGGCCTCCTGGTACGCAGTATTTT.

The gene calls are TRBV5-4 and TRBJ2-5; 9 positions agree with TRBD2. This CDR3 contains 14 residues. Germline V gene sequence: CDR1 SGHNT, CDR2 YYREEE (reference sequence). J was trimmed by 3 bases and V by 4 bases; bases with no gene match: 4. The CDR3 region is CASSPSSGEETQYF. The CDR3 DNA sequence: TGTGCCAGCAGCCCCTCTAGCGGGGAAGAGACCCAGTACTTC.

This clonotype has a handful of counts. V usage is TRBV7-2 and J usage is TRBJ2-3; D gene ambiguous. The V end was cut by 4 bases, the J end by 1 base, with 12 bases between. Germline V gene sequence: CDR1 SGHTA, CDR2 FQGNSA. The CDR3 loop spans 15 amino acids. This chain's CDR3 is CASSYQEGRTDTQYF. The CDR3 DNA reads TGTGCCAGCAGCTATCAGGAAGGGCGCACAGATACGCAGTATTTT.

J is TRBJ1-1 and V is TRBV5-1, with 7 bases lining up with TRBD1. With V trimmed by 2 bases and J by 4 bases, 5 bases remained unmatched. Germline assignment: CDR1 SGHRS and CDR2 YFSETQ. The CDR3 length is 14 residues. The CDR3 bases are TGCGCCAGCAGCTTTACAGGGGTTGGCACTGAAGCTTTCTTT. Translation: CASSFTGVGTEAFF.

This clonotype occurred a few times. The chain links TRBV27 to TRBJ2-2; TRBD1 aligns across 7 bases. Germline CDR1 reads MNHEY; CDR2 reads SMNVEV (reference sequence). There are 18 residues in the CDR3. After removal of 2 bases from V and 2 bases from J, the junction contained 11 bases not matched to a gene. The chain's CDR3 is CASSLEGAHFLNTGELFF. DNA of the CDR3: TGTGCCAGCAGTTTAGAGGGGGCCCATTTCCTTAACACCGGGGAGCTGTTTTTT.

The J gene is TRBJ2-3, the V gene TRBV24-1, with D perhaps TRBD2 (5 bases). V was pared by 12 bases and J by 6 bases, with 18 bases between. The CDR3 contains 13 residues. From germline, CDR1 is KGHDR and CDR2 SFDVKD. In nucleotides, the CDR3 is TGTGCCTCCCAGCTTGGACTGGCGGATACGCAGTATTTT. It yields the protein CASQLGLADTQYF.

This clonotype was picked up a small number of times. The rearrangement joins TRBV3-1 to TRBJ2-2; no clear D. With 1 base removed from V and 2 bases from J, the gap between germline ends came to 8 bases. Germline V gene lookup returns CDR1 LGHDT and CDR2 YNNKEL (reference sequence). The CDR3 totals 15 residues. Here the CDR3 reads CASSQVWLNTGELFF. The CDR3, as DNA: TGTGCCAGCAGCCAAGTATGGCTAAACACCGGGGAGCTGTTTTTT.

The chain carries TRBV29-1 and TRBJ2-5, with TRBD1 identical over 7 bases. Per the germline V gene, CDR1 is SQVTM and CDR2 is ANQGSEA. V lost 6 bases, J lost 4 bases, and 8 bases stayed unmatched. The CDR3 is made up of 13 amino acids. CDR3 protein: CSVEGALGETQYF. CDR3 DNA: TGCAGCGTCGAGGGGGCGTTGGGAGAGACCCAGTACTTC.

In this sample, this clonotype turned up a few times. The chain recombines TRBV10-3 with TRBJ2-3, with D maybe TRBD1 (5 bases). With 3 bases removed from V and 2 bases from J, the gap between germline ends came to 9 bases. The CDR3 spans 14 residues. The germline CDR1 and CDR2 sequences are ENHRY and SYGVKD. CDR3 amino acids: CAISDSRDTDTQYF. In nucleotides, the CDR3 is TGTGCCATCAGTGATAGCAGGGACACAGATACGCAGTATTTT.

This clonotype was counted ten times or more. The rearrangement uses TRBV7-2 and TRBJ1-1; weak D call: TRBD1 (6 bases). Trimming pared 0 bases from V and 2 bases from J, leaving 13 bases between. Germline CDR1 is SGHTA and CDR2 is FQGNSA. The CDR3 contains 16 residues. Written as DNA, the CDR3 is TGTGCCAGCAGCTTAGCAAGGCGGGGGGCAAACACTGAAGCTTTCTTT. It is translated as CASSLARRGANTEAFF.

CDR3 residues: CASSRNYDSYEQYF. Written as DNA, the CDR3 is TGTGCCAGCAGCCGGAACTACGACAGCTACGAGCAGTACTTC. This chain connects TRBV3-1 to TRBJ2-7; possible D gene TRBD1, 5 bases. The germline V gene encodes CDR1 LGHDT and CDR2 YNNKEL (reference sequence). V lost 4 bases and J lost 3, with 13 bases in between. This CDR3 region has 14 residues.

In this sample, this clonotype turned up a few times. The V call is TRBV12-3 or TRBV12-4, the J call TRBJ2-1; 8 bases line up with TRBD2. After removal of 6 bases from V and 5 bases from J, the junction contained 15 bases not matched to a gene. CDR3 length equals 17 residues. In DNA form, the CDR3 reads TGTGCCAGCAGCCCCTTAACTCTATCGGGGGGGCACAATGAGCAGTTCTTC. Amino acids: CASSPLTLSGGHNEQFF.

This clonotype was recorded a few times. V is TRBV5-4 and J is TRBJ2-5; 9 nucleotides align to TRBD1. Unmatched junction bases numbered 6, after V lost 2 bases and J lost 4 bases. The germline V gene has CDR1 SGHNT and CDR2 YYREEE (reference sequence). The CDR3 has 15 residues. The CDR3 nucleotides read TGTGCCAGCAGCTTACGGACAGGGGATGGAGAGACCCAGTACTTC. It translates to CASSLRTGDGETQYF.

This clonotype turned up a few times. The gene calls are TRBV3-1 and TRBJ2-3, with D uncertain. Between the trimmed V and J ends, which lost 4 bases and 5 bases, there was a span of 7 bases. CDR3 length: 12 amino acids. CDR1 LGHDT and CDR2 YNNKEL come from the germline V gene (reference sequence). The CDR3 reads CASSRAGDTQYF. CDR3 coding DNA: TGTGCCAGCAGCCGAGCAGGAGATACGCAGTATTTT.

This clonotype was counted only a few times. The chain recombines TRBV24-1 with TRBJ2-7; 7 bases map to TRBD1. Germline CDR1 KGHDR, CDR2 SFDVKD. The trim removed 4 bases at V and 5 bases at J, leaving 10 bases unmatched. This CDR3 has 15 residues. CDR3 sequence: CATSDLQGRRDEQYF. DNA of the CDR3: TGTGCCACCAGTGACCTACAGGGGCGTCGAGACGAGCAGTACTTC.

In regard to this clonotype: A much larger clone lies one base from this, so it may be a read error. V and J are TRBV5-1 and TRBJ2-3, with 12 bases aligning to TRBD1. CDR1 is SGHRS, CDR2 YFSETQ, per germline. V lost 4 bases to trimming and J lost 4 bases; unmatched junction nucleotides: 4. CDR3 size: 15 residues. The CDR3 loop is CASSPGQGAADTQYF. CDR3 bases: TGCGCCAGCAGCCCGGGACAGGGGGCCGCAGATACGCAGTATTTT.

The table lists this clonotype with a few counts. The genes are TRBV19 and TRBJ2-5, with 10 bases fitting TRBD1. The junction had 4 bases not matched to a gene; V was cut back by 5 bases and J by 4 bases. Germline CDR1 is LNHDA and CDR2 is SQIVND (reference sequence). The CDR3 is 14 amino acids. CDR3 nucleotide sequence: TGTGCCAGTAGTCCTGGGACAGGGGTAGAGACCCAGTACTTC. Encoded protein: CASSPGTGVETQYF.